This T cell receptor (beta chain) stems from a study of blood T cell repertoires in COVID-19. CDR1 is MRHNA, CDR2 SNTAGT, per germline. V was pared by 6 bases and J by 0 bases, with 15 bases between. CDR3 size: 16 residues. The repertoire was sequenced with immunoSEQ multiplex PCR; TCRdb's copy has only in-frame clones and lacks some. Counted here are 150,000 or so clones, roughly 88% occurring once; the ten biggest clones make up approximately 2.2%. This TCR was recovered from a man in his late teens or twenties with acute or convalescent COVID-19. Sequencing was performed on peripheral blood. V usage is TRBV6-4 and J usage is TRBJ1-5; tentatively, D is TRBD1 (5 bases). Here the CDR3 reads CASSVHQGNSNQPQHF. CDR3 coding DNA: TGTGCCAGCAGCGTTCATCAGGGAAATAGCAATCAGCCCCAGCATTTT.